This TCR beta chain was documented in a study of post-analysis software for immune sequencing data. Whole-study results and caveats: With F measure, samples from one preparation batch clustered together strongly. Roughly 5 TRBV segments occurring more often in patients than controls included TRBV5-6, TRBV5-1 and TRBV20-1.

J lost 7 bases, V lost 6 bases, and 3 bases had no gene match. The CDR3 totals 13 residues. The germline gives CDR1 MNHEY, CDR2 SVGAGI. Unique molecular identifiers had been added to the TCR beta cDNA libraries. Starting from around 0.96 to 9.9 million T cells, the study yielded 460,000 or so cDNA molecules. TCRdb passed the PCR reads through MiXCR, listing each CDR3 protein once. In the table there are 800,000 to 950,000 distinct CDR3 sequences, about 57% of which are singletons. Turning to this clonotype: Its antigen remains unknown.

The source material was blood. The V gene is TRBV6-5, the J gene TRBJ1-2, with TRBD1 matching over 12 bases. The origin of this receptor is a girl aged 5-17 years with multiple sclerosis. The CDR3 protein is CASRGQGAGGYTF. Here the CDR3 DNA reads TGTGCCAGCAGGGGACAGGGGGCCGGTGGCTACACCTTC.